Listed below are T cell receptor beta chains from one sample, sequenced in a study of stem cell transplantation in POMP-related autoinflammatory disease. Here immunoSEQ multiplex PCR was the method, and the copy in TCRdb shows in-frame clones only, minus some. The data contain some 69,000 clones, approximately 91% of them seen just once; the ten biggest clones take up around 0.66%. The sample in question was CD4+ T cells from PBMCs, obtained after stem cell transplantation. The receptors come from a human patient with POMP-related autoinflammation and immune dysregulation (PRAID). Some T cells may possibly be graft donor cells. Both conserved end residues are part of each CDR3. The D gene is left open where the match is weak. Size values are once, few and many counts, or a class for expanded clones, and some rows have none.

d_call	j_call	v_call	clone_size	cdr3_nt	cdr3_aa
NA	TRBJ2-7	TRBV18	NA	TGTGCCAGCTCACCCGGGTTCCGCTCCTACGAGCAGTACTTC	CASSPGFRSYEQYF
TRBD2	TRBJ2-3	TRBV9	NA	TGTGCCAGCAGCGTAGCGGGCGGGAGGGGGACAGATACGCAGTATTTT	CASSVAGGRGTDTQYF
NA	TRBJ1-2	TRBV19	NA	TGTGCCAGTAGTAACATGGGACCGAACTATGGCTACACCTTC	CASSNMGPNYGYTF
TRBD1	TRBJ2-7	TRBV7-9	NA	TGTGCCAGCAGCTTCACAGGGGGTGGCGAGCAGTACTTC	CASSFTGGGEQYF
NA	TRBJ1-1	TRBV18	NA	TGTGCCAGCTCACCCTCCGTGGGGGGCGCGGGGAACACTGAAGCTTTCTTT	CASSPSVGGAGNTEAFF
TRBD1	TRBJ2-1	TRBV7-9	NA	TGTGCCAGCACCCTAGGGACAGGCTCCTACAATGAGCAGTTCTTC	CASTLGTGSYNEQFF
NA	TRBJ2-7	TRBV29-1	NA	TGCAGCGTGACGTGGACATCTACCTACGAGCAGTACTTC	CSVTWTSTYEQYF
TRBD2	TRBJ2-1	TRBV7-2	NA	TGTGCCAGCAGCCGCCGCGGGGGACTAGCGGATTACAATGAGCAGTTCTTC	CASSRRGGLADYNEQFF
NA	TRBJ2-5	TRBV24-1	once	TGTGCCACCAGTGATTCGGGCAGGGTAGATGAGACCCAGTACTTC	CATSDSGRVDETQYF
NA	TRBJ2-1	TRBV7-3	NA	TGTGCCAGCAGCTTCGGGGCCCTGGGCTATGAGCAGTTCTTC	CASSFGALGYEQFF
TRBD1	TRBJ1-3	TRBV19	NA	TGTGCCAGCCGGGACAGGCCATCCGGAAACACCATATATTTT	CASRDRPSGNTIYF
NA	TRBJ1-2	TRBV15	NA	TGTGCCACCAGCAACGGGCCCTATGGCTACACCTTC	CATSNGPYGYTF
TRBD1	TRBJ1-1	TRBV4-1	NA	TGCGCCAGCAGCCCTACACGACAGGGGCCCACTGAAGCTTTCTTT	CASSPTRQGPTEAFF
NA	TRBJ1-5	TRBV2	NA	TGTGCCAGCACCATGAGGACAGAAAATCAGCCCCAGCATTTT	CASTMRTENQPQHF
NA	TRBJ1-2	TRBV28	NA	TGTGCCAGCAGTTTATTGACAGGCGGCTATGGCTACACCTTC	CASSLLTGGYGYTF
TRBD2	TRBJ2-3	TRBV30	NA	TGTGCCTGGAGTGTACTAGCGGGAGTTCCAGATACGCAGTATTTT	CAWSVLAGVPDTQYF
TRBD2	TRBJ2-3	TRBV18	once	TGTGCCAGCTCAGTAATAGCGGGAGCGCACACAGATACGCAGTATTTT	CASSVIAGAHTDTQYF
NA	TRBJ1-6	TRBV3-1/TRBV3-2	NA	TGTGCCAGCAGCCAAGACCAGGGCTCACCCCTCCACTTT	CASSQDQGSPLHF
NA	TRBJ2-7	TRBV5-1	NA	TGCGCCAGCAGCCCGGACCCGGGGTATAACGAGCAGTACTTC	CASSPDPGYNEQYF
NA	TRBJ1-5	TRBV11-2	once	TGTGCCAGCAGCTTAGGGGCAGTAAGCAATCAGCCCCAGCATTTT	CASSLGAVSNQPQHF
NA	TRBJ1-4	TRBV24-1	NA	TGTGCCACCAGTGACAGAAAACCATCGGGACGAAGATACGCTAATGAAAAACTGTTTTTT	CATSDRKPSGRRYANEKLFF
NA	TRBJ2-5	TRBV5-1	NA	TGCGCCAGCAGCTTGAGTGGAGGGGGAGCAAAGACCCAGTACTTC	CASSLSGGGAKTQYF
TRBD1	TRBJ2-5	TRBV4-1	NA	TGCGCCAGCAGCCCGACAGGGTTGGAGACCCAGTACTTC	CASSPTGLETQYF
NA	TRBJ2-7	TRBV4-1	NA	TGCGCCAGCAGCCAAGATCAACGTAACTACGAGCAGTACTTC	CASSQDQRNYEQYF
NA	TRBJ2-3	TRBV5-1	NA	TGCGCCAGCAGCTTGGCAAGCCCCACAGATACGCAGTATTTT	CASSLASPTDTQYF
TRBD1	TRBJ2-7	TRBV28	NA	TGTGCCAGCCAGGGGGTCGGAGAGCAGTACTTC	CASQGVGEQYF
NA	TRBJ2-2	TRBV27	NA	TGTGCCAGCAGTCCCCGCGGGGTATACACCGGGGAGCTGTTTTTT	CASSPRGVYTGELFF
NA	TRBJ2-1	TRBV2	NA	TGTGCCAGCGGGGTGGGGGAGCAGTTCTTC	CASGVGEQFF
TRBD1	TRBJ1-1	TRBV5-1	once	TGCGCCAGCAGCTCGACAGGGGTCAACACTGAAGCTTTCTTT	CASSSTGVNTEAFF
NA	TRBJ2-5	TRBV2	NA	TGTGCCAGCAGTGCAAAGGAGACCCAGTACTTC	CASSAKETQYF
TRBD2	TRBJ2-7	TRBV5-1	NA	TGCGCCAGCAGCACGGGGACTAGCGGTTTGCGGGGCGAGCAGTACTTC	CASSTGTSGLRGEQYF
NA	TRBJ2-3	TRBV28	NA	TGTGCCAGCAGTTTACTGGGGGAGGGCACAGATACGCAGTATTTT	CASSLLGEGTDTQYF
TRBD1	TRBJ1-4	TRBV5-1	NA	TGCGCCAGCAGCCTGGAGACAGGGGGTAATGAAAAACTGTTTTTT	CASSLETGGNEKLFF
NA	TRBJ2-6	TRBV18	NA	TGTGCCAGCTCACCACAGTTCTCTGGGGCCAACGTCCTGACTTTC	CASSPQFSGANVLTF
NA	TRBJ1-2	TRBV28	NA	TGTGCCAGCGGCCAGCGCGTCAGGCTCGGTGGCTACACCTTC	CASGQRVRLGGYTF
NA	TRBJ1-2	TRBV29-1	NA	TGCAGCGTTACCAAAACGGACGGCTTCTATGGCTACACCTTC	CSVTKTDGFYGYTF
TRBD2	TRBJ2-2	TRBV19	NA	TGTGCCAGTAGTTTTCGACTAGCGGGGACCGGGGAGCTGTTTTTT	CASSFRLAGTGELFF
NA	TRBJ2-7	TRBV11-3	few	TGTGCCAGCAGCTTGAGTGGCTACGAGCAGTACTTC	CASSLSGYEQYF
NA	TRBJ2-5	TRBV2	NA	TGTGCCAGCAGTGAAACAGGGTTAAAGACCCAGTACTTC	CASSETGLKTQYF
TRBD1	TRBJ2-1	TRBV4-2	NA	TGTGCCAGCAGCCAAGATTGGGACAGCTACAATGAGCAGTTCTTC	CASSQDWDSYNEQFF
NA	TRBJ2-2	TRBV19	NA	TGTGCCAGTAGTACTCGACACCTCAACACCGGGGAGCTGTTTTTT	CASSTRHLNTGELFF
TRBD1	TRBJ1-5	TRBV6-2/TRBV6-3	NA	TGTGCCAGCAGTAAAGAGACAGGGAAGGTAAATCAGCCCCAGCATTTT	CASSKETGKVNQPQHF
TRBD2	TRBJ2-2	TRBV7-2	once	TGTGCCAGCAGCTCAGTGGGACTAGCGGGAGGTACCGGGGAGCTGTTTTTT	CASSSVGLAGGTGELFF
TRBD1	TRBJ2-2	TRBV5-5	NA	TGTGCCAGCAGCTCCGGGACAGGGTTAAACACCGGGGAGCTGTTTTTT	CASSSGTGLNTGELFF
TRBD2	TRBJ2-3	TRBV28	once	TGTGCCAGCAGTCGACGGACTAGCGGGAATGATTTT	CASSRRTSGNDF
NA	TRBJ1-4	TRBV2	NA	TGTGCCAGCAGGTGGGGGGATGAAAAACTGTTTTTT	CASRWGDEKLFF
NA	TRBJ1-2	TRBV24-1	NA	TGTGCCACCAGTGATGCGGGACGGCATTATGGCTACACCTTC	CATSDAGRHYGYTF
TRBD1	TRBJ2-2	TRBV5-1	NA	TGCGCCAGCAGCTTGGTTCCCAGGGGGCAGAGCGGGGAGCTGTTTTTT	CASSLVPRGQSGELFF
TRBD2	TRBJ2-3	TRBV29-1	NA	TGCAGCGTTTACGGGACTAGCGCCACAGATACGCAGTATTTT	CSVYGTSATDTQYF
NA	TRBJ1-5	TRBV28	NA	TGTGCTAGCAGTTTTAGCTCCCACGCCCGGTTGCCCCAGCATTTT	CASSFSSHARLPQHF
TRBD2	TRBJ2-1	TRBV6-2/TRBV6-3	once	TGTGCCAGCAGTTGGGCTAGCGGTTCCTACAATGAGCAGTTCTTC	CASSWASGSYNEQFF
NA	TRBJ2-3	TRBV12-3/TRBV12-4	NA	TGTGCCAGCTCCCTGGTGGGAACAGATACGCAGTATTTT	CASSLVGTDTQYF
TRBD1	TRBJ2-4	TRBV11-2	NA	TGTGCCAGCAAACTCCCGGGACAGGGGGCCAAAAACATTCAGTACTTC	CASKLPGQGAKNIQYF
TRBD1	TRBJ1-2	TRBV7-6	once	TGTGCCAGCAGCTTAGGGACAGGGGGTGGTGGCTACACCTTC	CASSLGTGGGGYTF
NA	TRBJ2-7	TRBV28	NA	TGTGCCAGCAGTTTGGGCAGCGAACAGTACTTC	CASSLGSEQYF
NA	TRBJ1-6	TRBV6-1	NA	TGTGCCAGCAGGGAACGGGCGTTGGGAATGGCCAGGGGTTTTTCACCCCTCCACTTT	CASRERALGMARGFSPLHF